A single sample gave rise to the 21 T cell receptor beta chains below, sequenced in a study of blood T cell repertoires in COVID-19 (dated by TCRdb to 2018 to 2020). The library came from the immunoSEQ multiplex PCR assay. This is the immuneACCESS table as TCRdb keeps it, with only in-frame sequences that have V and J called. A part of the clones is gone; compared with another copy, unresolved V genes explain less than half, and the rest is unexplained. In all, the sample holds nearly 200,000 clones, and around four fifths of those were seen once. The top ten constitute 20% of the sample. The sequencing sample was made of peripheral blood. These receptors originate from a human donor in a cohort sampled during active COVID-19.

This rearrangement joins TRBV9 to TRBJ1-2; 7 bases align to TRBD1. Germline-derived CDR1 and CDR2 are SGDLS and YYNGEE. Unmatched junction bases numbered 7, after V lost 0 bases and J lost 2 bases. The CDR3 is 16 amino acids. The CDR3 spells CASSVDHRGSNYGYTF. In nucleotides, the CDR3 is TGTGCCAGCAGCGTAGACCACAGGGGCTCGAACTATGGCTACACCTTC.

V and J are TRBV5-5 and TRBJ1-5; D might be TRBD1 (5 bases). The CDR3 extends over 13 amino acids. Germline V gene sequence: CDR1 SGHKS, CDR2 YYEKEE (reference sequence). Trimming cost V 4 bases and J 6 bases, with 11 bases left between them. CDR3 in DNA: TGTGCCAGCAGCCGGGGGGGAAGTCAGCCCCAGCATTTT. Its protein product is CASSRGGSQPQHF.

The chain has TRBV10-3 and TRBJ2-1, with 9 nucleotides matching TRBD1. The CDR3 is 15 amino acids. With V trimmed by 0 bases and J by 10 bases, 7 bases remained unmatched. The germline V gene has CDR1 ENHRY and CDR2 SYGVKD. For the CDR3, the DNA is TGTGCCATCAGTGAGTCGAGCCGGGACAGGGCGGAGCAGTTCTTC. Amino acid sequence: CAISESSRDRAEQFF.

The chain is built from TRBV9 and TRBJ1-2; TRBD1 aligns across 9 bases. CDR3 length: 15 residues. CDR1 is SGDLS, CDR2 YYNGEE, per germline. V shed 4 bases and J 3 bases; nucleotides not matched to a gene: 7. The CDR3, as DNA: TGTGCCAGCAGCTTCCTCGGGACAGGGTACTATGGCTACACCTTC. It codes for CASSFLGTGYYGYTF.

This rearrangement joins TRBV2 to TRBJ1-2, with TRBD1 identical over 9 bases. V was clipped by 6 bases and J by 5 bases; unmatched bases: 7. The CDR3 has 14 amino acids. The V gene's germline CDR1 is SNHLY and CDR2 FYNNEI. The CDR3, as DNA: TGTGCCAGCAGAGACAGGGGGGTGAGTTATGGCTACACCTTC. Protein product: CASRDRGVSYGYTF.

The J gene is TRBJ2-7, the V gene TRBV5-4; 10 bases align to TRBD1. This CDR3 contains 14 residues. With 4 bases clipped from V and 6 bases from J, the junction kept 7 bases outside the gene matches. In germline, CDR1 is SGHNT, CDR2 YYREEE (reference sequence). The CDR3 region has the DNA TGTGCCAGCAGCAGGGGACAGGGGTTTAGCGAGCAGTACTTC. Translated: CASSRGQGFSEQYF.

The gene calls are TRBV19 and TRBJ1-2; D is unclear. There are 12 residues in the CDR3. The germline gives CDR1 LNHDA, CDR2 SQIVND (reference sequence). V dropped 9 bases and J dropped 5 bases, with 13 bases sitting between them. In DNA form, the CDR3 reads TGTGCCAGCAGCACGGAGTTTTATGGCTACACCTTC. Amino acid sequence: CASSTEFYGYTF.

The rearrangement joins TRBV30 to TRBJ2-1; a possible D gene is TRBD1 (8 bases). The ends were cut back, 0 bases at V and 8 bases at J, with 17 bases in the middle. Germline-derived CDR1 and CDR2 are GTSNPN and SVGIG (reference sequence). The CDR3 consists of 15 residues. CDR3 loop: CAWSVQGGTKDEQFF. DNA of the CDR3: TGTGCCTGGAGTGTACAGGGGGGGACTAAGGATGAGCAGTTCTTC.

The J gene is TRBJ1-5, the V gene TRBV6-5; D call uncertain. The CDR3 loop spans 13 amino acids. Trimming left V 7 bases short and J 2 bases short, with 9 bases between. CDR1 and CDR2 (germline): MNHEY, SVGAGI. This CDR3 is CASKGGGNQPQHF. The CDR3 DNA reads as TGTGCCAGCAAGGGCGGGGGCAATCAGCCCCAGCATTTT.

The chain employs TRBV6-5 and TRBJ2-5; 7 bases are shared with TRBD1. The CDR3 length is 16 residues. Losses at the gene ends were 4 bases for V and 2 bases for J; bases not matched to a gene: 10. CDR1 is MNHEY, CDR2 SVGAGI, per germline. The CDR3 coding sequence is TGTGCCAGCAGTTCCGGGGACAGACCTACACAAGAGACCCAGTACTTC. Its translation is CASSSGDRPTQETQYF.

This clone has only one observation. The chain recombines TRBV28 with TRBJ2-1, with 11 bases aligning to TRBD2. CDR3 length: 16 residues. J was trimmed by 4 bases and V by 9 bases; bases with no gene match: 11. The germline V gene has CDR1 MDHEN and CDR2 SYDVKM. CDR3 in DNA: TGTGCCAGTATCGGTCGAGGGACTAGCGGATACAATGAGCAGTTCTTC. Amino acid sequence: CASIGRGTSGYNEQFF.

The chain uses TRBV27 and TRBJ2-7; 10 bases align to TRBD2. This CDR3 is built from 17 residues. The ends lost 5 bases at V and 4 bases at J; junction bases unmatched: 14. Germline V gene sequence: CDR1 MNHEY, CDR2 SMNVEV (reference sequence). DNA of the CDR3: TGTGCCAGCAGTCCCCGCTCGGCTAGCGGGAGAGGGTACGAGCAGTACTTC. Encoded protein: CASSPRSASGRGYEQYF.

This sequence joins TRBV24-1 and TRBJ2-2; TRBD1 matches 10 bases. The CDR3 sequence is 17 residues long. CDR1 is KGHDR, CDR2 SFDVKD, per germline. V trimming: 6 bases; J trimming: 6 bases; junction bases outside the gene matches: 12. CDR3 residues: CATSSRPGQGLAGELFF. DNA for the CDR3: TGTGCCACCAGTTCCCGGCCGGGACAGGGGCTGGCCGGGGAGCTGTTTTTT.

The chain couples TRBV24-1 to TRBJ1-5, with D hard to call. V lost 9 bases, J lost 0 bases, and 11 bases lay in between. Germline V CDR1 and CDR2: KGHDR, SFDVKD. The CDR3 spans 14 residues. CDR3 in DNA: TGTGCCACCCGTACAGCCTTTAGCAATCAGCCCCAGCATTTT. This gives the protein CATRTAFSNQPQHF.

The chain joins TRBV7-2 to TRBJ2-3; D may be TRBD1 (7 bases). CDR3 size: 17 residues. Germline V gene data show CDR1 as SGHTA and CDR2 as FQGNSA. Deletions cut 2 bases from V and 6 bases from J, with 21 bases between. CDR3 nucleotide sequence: TGTGCCAGCAGCTTATTTCCGTCGGGAGAGGGGGCGGATACGCAGTATTTT. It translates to CASSLFPSGEGADTQYF.

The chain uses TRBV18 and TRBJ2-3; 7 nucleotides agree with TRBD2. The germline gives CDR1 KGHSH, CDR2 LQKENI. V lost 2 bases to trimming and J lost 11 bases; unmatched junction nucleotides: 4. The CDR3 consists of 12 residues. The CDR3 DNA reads TGTGCCAGCTCACCAGGGCTAGCGGAGCAGTATTTT. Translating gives CASSPGLAEQYF.

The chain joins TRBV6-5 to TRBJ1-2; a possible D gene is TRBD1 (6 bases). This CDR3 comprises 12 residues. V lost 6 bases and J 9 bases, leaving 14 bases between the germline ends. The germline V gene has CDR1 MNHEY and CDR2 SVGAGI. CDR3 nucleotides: TGTGCCAGCAGGTCAACACAGGGAAGCTACACCTTC. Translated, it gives CASRSTQGSYTF.

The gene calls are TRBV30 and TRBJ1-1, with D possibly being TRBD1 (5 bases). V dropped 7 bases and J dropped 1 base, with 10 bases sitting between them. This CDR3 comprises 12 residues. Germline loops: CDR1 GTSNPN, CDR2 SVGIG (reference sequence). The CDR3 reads CALTDQNTEAFF. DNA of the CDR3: TGTGCCTTGACAGACCAGAACACTGAAGCTTTCTTT.

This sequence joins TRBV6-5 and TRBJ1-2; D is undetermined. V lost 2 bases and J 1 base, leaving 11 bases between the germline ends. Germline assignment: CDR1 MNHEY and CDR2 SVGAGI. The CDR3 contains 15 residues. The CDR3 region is CASSYEFEGNYGYTF. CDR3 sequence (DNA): TGTGCCAGCAGTTACGAATTCGAGGGTAACTATGGCTACACCTTC.

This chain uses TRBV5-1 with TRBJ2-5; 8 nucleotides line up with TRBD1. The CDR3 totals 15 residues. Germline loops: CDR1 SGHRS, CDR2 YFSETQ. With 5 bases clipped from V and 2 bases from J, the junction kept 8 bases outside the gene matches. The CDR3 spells CASSRPGQEQETQYF. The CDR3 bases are TGCGCCAGCAGTCGCCCGGGACAGGAACAAGAGACCCAGTACTTC. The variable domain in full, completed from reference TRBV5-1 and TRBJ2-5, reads KAGVTQTPRYLIKTRGQQVTLSCSPISGHRSVSWYQQTPGQGLQFLFEYFSETQRNKGNFPGRFSGRQFSNSRSEMNVSTLELGDSALYLCASSRPGQEQETQYFGPGTRLLVL.

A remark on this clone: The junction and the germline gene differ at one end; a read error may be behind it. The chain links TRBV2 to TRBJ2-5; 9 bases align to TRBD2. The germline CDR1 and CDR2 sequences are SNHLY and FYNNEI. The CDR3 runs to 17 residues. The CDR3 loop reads CASTEYLASGEQETQYF. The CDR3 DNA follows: TGTGCCAGCACTGAATATCTGGCTAGCGGGGAGCAAGAGACCCAGTACTTC.